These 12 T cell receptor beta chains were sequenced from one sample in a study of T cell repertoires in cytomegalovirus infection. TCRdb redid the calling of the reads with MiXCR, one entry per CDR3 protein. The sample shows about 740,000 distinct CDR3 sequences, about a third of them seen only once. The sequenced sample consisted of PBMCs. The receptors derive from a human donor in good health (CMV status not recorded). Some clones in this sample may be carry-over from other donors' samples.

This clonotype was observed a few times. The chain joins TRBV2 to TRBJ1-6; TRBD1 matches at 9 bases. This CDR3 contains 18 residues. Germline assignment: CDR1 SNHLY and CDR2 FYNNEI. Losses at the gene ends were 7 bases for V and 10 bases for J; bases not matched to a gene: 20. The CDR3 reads CASTRPGQGGTTGSPLHF. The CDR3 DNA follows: TGTGCCAGCACTAGACCGGGACAGGGAGGAACCACCGGGTCACCCCTCCACTTT.

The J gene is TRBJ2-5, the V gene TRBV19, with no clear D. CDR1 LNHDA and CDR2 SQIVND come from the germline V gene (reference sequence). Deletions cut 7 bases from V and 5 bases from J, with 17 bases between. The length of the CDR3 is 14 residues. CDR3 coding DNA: TGTGCCAGTAATATGGGCCTCGTCGGGGAGACCCAGTACTTC. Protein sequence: CASNMGLVGETQYF.

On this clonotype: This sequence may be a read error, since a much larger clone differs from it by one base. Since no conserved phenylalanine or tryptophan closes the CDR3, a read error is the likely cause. Written as DNA, the CDR3 is TGTGCCAGCAGTCCCTTACCGCGGCAGGGCAACCTGGCAGATACGCAGTATTGT. Encoded protein: CASSPLPRQGNLADTQYC. This chain connects TRBV28 to TRBJ2-3; D might be TRBD1 (5 bases). This CDR3 comprises 18 residues. V was clipped by 5 bases and J by 4 bases, with 25 bases between them. Looked up from germline, CDR1 is MDHEN and CDR2 is SYDVKM.

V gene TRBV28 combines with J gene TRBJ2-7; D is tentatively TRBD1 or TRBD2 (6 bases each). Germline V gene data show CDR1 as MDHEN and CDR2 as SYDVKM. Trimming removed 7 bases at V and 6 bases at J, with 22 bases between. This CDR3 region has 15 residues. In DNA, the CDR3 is TGTGCCAGCAAAGGCGGAGTATTACAGGGACTCGAGCAGTACTTC. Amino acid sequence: CASKGGVLQGLEQYF. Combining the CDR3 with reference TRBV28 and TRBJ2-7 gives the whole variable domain DVKVTQSSRYLVKRTGEKVFLECVQDMDHENMFWYRQDPGLGLRLIYFSYDVKMKEKGDIPEGYSVSREKKERFSLILESASTNQTSMYLCASKGGVLQGLEQYFGPGTRLTVT.

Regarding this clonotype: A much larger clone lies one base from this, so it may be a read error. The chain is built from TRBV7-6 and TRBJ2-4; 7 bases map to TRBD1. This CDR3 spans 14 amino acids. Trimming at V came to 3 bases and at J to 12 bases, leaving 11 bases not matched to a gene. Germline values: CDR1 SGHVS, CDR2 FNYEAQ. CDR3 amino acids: CASSFRQGEDSQYF. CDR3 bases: TGTGCCAGCAGCTTTCGTCAGGGGGAAGACAGTCAGTACTTC.

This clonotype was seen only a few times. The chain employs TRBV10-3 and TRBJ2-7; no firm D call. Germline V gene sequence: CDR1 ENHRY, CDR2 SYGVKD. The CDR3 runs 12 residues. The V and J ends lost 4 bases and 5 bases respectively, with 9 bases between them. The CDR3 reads CAISGVGNEQYF. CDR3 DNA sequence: TGTGCCATCAGTGGGGTGGGGAACGAGCAGTACTTC.

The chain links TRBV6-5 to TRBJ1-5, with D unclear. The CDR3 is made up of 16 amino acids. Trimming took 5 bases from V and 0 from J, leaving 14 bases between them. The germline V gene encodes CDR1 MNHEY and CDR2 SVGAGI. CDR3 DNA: TGTGCCAGCAGTGAAAGAGTTGTGTCTAGCAATCAGCCCCAGCATTTT. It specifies CASSERVVSSNQPQHF.

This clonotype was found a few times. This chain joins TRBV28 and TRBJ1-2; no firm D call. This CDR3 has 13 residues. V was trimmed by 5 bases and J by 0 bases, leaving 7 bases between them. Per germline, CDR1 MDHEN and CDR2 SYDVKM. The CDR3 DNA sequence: TGTGCCAGCAGTGTGGTGACTAACTATGGCTACACCTTC. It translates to CASSVVTNYGYTF.

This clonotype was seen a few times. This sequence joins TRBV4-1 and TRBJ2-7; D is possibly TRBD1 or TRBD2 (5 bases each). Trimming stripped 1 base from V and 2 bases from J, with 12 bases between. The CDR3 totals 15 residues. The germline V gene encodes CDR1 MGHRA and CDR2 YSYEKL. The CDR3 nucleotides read TGCGCCAGCAGCCAAGCTCAGGGACCGACCTACGAGCAGTACTTC. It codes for CASSQAQGPTYEQYF.

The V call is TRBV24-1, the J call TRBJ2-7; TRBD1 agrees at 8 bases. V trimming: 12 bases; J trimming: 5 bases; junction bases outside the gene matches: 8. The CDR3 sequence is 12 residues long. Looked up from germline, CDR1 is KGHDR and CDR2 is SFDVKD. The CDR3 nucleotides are TGTGCCCCCCGACAGGGGCGCCACGAGCAGTACTTC. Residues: CAPRQGRHEQYF.

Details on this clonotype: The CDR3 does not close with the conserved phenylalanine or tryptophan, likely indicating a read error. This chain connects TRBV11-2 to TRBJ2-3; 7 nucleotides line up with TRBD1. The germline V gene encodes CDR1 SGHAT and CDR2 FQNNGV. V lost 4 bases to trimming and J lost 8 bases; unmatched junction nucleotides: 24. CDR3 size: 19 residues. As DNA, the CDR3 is TGTGCCAGCAGCTCATCCAGGGGGTCTAGCTGGGCCAAGCTAGCTACGCAGTATTCT. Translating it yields CASSSSRGSSWAKLATQYS.

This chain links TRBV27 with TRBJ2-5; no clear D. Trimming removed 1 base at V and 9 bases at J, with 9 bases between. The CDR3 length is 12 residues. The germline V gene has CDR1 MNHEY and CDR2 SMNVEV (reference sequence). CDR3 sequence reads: CASSLFPRAQYF. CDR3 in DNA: TGTGCCAGCAGTTTATTCCCACGGGCCCAGTACTTC.